This section outlines one T cell receptor (beta chain) sequence together with its context. Clones were read by immunoSEQ multiplex PCR, and TCRdb kept only the in-frame ones, dropping some. The data show 55,000 to 75,000 clones, with roughly 82% seen just once and roughly 11% held by the top ten. The sample belongs to a study of OX40 agonist ivuxolimab in advanced cancers. Germline V gives CDR1 SGDLS, CDR2 YYNGEE. This CDR3 region has 15 residues. The V and J ends lost 3 bases and 2 bases, in that order; junction bases with no gene match: 4. The sequences come from CD4+ or CD8+ T cells sorted from blood, collected in a trial of the OX40 agonist ivuxolimab. The sequence came from an adult with an advanced solid tumor such as melanoma, head and neck, liver or kidney cancer. V and J are TRBV9 and TRBJ2-2, with 7 nucleotides matching TRBD2. CDR3 region: CASSAGTINTGELFF. In nucleotides, the CDR3 is TGTGCCAGCAGCGCGGGGACTATTAACACCGGGGAGCTGTTTTTT.